This T cell receptor (beta chain) was profiled in a study of memory B cells and T cells in multiple sclerosis. Study-wide results and caveats: Shared clonotype counts depended on differing compartment clone-set sizes and were normalized.

A word on this clone: Its antigen is unknown.

Sequencing used immunoSEQ multiplex PCR; TCRdb keeps in-frame clones, though not all of them. Among around 50,000 clones listed, about 80% were seen once. Germline loops: CDR1 SGHTA, CDR2 FQGNSA. Trimming cost V 4 bases and J 4 bases; bases outside gene matches: 5. The CDR3 contains 15 residues. Separate sequencing covered autoproliferating (CFSE-dim) and non-proliferating (CFSE-high) T cells from stimulus-free culture. 5x10^7 CFSE-labeled PBMCs were cultured less than 8 days unstimulated, then replicate wells were pooled. Without exogenous stimuli, roughly 0.5 uM CFSE-labeled PBMCs were cultured serum-free.

The sequenced material came from PBMCs from blood kept in culture. The chain combines TRBV7-2 with TRBJ2-3; TRBD2 agrees at 10 bases. The receptor comes from a human donor with multiple sclerosis. The CDR3: CASSYQRGGSDTQYF. The DNA of the CDR3 is TGTGCCAGCAGCTATCAGCGGGGGGGGTCAGATACGCAGTATTTT.